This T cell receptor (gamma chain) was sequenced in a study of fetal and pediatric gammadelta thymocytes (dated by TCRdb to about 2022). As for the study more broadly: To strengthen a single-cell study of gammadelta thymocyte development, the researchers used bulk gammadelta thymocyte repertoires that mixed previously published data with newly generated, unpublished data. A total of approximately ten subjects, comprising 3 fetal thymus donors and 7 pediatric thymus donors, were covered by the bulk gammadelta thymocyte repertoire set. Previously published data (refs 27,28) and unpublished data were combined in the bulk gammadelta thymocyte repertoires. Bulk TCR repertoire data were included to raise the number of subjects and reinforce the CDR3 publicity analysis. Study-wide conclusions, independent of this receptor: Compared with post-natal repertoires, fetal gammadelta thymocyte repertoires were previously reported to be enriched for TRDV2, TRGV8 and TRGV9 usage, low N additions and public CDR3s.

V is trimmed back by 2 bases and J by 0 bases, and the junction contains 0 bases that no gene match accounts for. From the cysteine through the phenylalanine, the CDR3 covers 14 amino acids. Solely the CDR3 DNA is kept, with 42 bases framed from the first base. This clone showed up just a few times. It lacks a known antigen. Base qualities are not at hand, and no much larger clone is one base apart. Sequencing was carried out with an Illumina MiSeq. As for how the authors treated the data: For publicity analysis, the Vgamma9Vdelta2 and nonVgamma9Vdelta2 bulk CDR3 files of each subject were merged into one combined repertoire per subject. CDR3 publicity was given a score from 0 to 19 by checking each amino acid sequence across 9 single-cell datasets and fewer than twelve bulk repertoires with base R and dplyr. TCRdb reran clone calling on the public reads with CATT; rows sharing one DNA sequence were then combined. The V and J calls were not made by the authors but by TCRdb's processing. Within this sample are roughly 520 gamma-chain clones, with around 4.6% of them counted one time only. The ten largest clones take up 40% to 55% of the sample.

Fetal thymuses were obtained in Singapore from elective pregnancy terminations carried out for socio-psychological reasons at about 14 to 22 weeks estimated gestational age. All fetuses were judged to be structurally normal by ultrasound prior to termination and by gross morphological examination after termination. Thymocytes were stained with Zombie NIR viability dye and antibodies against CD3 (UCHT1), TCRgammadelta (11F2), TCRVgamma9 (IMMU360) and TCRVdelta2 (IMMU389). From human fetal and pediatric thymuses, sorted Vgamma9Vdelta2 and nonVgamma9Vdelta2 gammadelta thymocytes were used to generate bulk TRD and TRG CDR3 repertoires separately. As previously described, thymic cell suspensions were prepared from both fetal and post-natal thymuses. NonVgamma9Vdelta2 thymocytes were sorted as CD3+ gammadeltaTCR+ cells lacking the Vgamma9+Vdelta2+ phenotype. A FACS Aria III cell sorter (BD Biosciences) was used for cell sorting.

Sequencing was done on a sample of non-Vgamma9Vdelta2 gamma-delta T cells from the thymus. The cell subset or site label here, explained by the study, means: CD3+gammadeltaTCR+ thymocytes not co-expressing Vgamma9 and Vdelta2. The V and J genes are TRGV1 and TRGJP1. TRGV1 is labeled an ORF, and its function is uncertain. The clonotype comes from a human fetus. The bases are TGTGCCACCTGGGACAATACCACTGGTTGGTTCAAGATATTT. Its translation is CATWDNTTGWFKIF.